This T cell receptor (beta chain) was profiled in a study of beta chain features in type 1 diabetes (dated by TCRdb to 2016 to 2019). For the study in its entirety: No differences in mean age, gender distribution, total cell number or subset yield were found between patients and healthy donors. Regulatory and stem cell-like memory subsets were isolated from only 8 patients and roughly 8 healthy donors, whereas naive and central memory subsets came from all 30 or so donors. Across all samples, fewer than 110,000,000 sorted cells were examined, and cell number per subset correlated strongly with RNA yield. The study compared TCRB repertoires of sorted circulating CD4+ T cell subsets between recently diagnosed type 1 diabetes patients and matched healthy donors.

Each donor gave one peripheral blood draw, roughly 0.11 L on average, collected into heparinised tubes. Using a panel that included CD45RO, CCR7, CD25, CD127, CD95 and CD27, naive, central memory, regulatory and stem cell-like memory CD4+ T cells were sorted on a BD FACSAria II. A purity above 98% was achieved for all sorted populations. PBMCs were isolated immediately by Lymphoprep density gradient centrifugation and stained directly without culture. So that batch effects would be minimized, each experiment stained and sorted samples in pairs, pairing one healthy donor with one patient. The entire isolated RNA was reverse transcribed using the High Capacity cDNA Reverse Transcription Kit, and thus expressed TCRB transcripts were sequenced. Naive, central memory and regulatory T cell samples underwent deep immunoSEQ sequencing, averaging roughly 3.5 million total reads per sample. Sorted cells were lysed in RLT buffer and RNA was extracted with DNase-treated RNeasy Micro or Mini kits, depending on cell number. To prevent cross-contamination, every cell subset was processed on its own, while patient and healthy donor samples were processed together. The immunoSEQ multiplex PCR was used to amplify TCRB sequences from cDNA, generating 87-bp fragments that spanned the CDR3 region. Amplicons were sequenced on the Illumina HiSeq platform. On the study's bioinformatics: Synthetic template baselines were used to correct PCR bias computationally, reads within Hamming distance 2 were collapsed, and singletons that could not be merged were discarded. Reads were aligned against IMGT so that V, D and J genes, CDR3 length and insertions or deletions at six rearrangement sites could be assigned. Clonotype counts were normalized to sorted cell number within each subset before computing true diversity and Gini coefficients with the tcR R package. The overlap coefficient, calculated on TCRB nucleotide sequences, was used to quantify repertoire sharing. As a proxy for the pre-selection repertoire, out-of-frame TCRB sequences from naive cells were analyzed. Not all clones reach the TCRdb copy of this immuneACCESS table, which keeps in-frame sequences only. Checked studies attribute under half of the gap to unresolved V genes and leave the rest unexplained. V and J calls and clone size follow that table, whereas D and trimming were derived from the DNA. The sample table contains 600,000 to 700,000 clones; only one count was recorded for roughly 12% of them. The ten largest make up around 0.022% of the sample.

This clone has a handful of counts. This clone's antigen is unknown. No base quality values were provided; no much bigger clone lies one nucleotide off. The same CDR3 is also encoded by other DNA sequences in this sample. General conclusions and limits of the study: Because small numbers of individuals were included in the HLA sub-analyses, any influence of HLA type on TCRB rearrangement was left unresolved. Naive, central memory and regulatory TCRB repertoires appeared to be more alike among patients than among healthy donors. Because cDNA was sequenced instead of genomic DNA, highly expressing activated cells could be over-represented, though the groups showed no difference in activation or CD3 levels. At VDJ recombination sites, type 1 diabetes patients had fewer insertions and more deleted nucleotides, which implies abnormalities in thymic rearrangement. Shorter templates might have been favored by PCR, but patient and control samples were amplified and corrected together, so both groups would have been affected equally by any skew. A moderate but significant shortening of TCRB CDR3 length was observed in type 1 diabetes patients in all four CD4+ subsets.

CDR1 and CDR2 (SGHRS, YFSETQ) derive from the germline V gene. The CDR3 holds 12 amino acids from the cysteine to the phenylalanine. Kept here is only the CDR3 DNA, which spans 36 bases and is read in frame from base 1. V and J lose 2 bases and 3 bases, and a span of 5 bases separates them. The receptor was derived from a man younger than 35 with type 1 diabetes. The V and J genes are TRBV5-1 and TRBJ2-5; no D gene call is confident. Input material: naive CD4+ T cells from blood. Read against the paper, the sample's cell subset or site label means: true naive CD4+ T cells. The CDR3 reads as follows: CASSFGEETQYF. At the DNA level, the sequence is TGCGCCAGCAGCTTTGGGGAAGAGACCCAGTACTTC.